This T cell receptor beta chain originates from a study of T cell responses to AZD1222 COVID-19 vaccine. General study results and limits: Females made up more of the donors, who were largely white British, and clonal diversity may have come out too low. Among spike-specific TCRs, nearly half reportedly target unmutated variant regions.

Losses at the gene ends were 6 bases for V and 0 bases for J; bases not matched to a gene: 8. Germline V gives CDR1 MNHEY, CDR2 SVGAGI. The CDR3 has 15 residues. About this clone: Its antigen is not identified.

Profiled with immunoSEQ multiplex PCR; TCRdb holds only in-frame clones, not every one. The data contain about 60,000 clones, 65% to 80% of them singletons. The sequencing used peripheral blood, collected 28 days after the second AZD1222 dose. The sequence derives from an adult who received the AZD1222 COVID-19 vaccine. This chain connects TRBV6-5 to TRBJ2-7; 7 positions agree with TRBD1. In DNA form, the CDR3 reads TGTGCCAGCAGGGTACCGACAGGGAGCTCCTACGAGCAGTACTTC. Residues: CASRVPTGSSYEQYF.